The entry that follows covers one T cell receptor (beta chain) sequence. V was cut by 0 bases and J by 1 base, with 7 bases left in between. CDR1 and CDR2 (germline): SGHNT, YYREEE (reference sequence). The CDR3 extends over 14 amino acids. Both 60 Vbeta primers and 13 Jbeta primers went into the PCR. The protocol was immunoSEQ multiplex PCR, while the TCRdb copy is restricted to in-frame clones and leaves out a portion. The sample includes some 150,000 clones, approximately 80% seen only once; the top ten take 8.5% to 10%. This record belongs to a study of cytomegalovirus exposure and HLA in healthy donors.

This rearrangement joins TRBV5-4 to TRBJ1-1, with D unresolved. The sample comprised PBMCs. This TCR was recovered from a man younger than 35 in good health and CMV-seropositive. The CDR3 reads CASSLDEGNTEAFF. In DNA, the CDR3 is TGTGCCAGCAGCTTGGATGAGGGGAACACTGAAGCTTTCTTT.